These 23 T cell receptor beta chains originate from one sample sequenced in a study of cytomegalovirus exposure and HLA in healthy donors. Primers included in the PCR were 60 Vbeta and 13 Jbeta primers. TCRdb keeps only in-frame clones here, not all; method: immunoSEQ multiplex PCR. The sample has about 140,000 clones; roughly 77% are singletons. The sequencing input was PBMCs. All receptors derive from a man younger than 35 in good health and CMV-seropositive.

The DNA for the CDR3 is TGTGCCAGCAGCGGGGGCCGGGACAAAAACTCCTACGAGCAGTACTTC. It is translated as CASSGGRDKNSYEQYF. The chain recombines TRBV13 with TRBJ2-7; D possibly corresponds to TRBD1 (6 bases). This CDR3 is built from 16 residues. Germline lookup yields CDR1 PRHDT and CDR2 FYEKMQ (reference sequence). With 5 bases removed from V and 0 bases from J, the gap between germline ends came to 17 bases.

The rearrangement uses TRBV7-8 and TRBJ1-2; D unresolved. Deletions cut 3 bases from V and 8 bases from J, with 13 bases between. Germline V gene sequence: CDR1 SGHVS, CDR2 FQNEAQ. The CDR3 length is 13 residues. The CDR3 DNA follows: TGTGCCAGCAGCTTCGCGGGCGAGCTCGGCTACACCTTC. This translates into CASSFAGELGYTF.

V and J are TRBV6-5 and TRBJ2-7; weak D call: TRBD1 (6 bases). This CDR3 has 15 residues. Germline V CDR1 and CDR2: MNHEY, SVGAGI. Between the trimmed V and J ends, which lost 5 bases and 0 bases, there was a span of 14 bases. CDR3: CASSQQGLYSYEQYF. CDR3 sequence (DNA): TGTGCCAGCAGTCAACAGGGCCTTTACTCCTACGAGCAGTACTTC.

V gene TRBV2 combines with J gene TRBJ1-1; D is uncertain. Trimming removed 2 bases from V and 6 bases from J, with 7 bases in between. The germline V gene has CDR1 SNHLY and CDR2 FYNNEI. This CDR3 has 12 amino acids. The CDR3 sequence: CASSEIAPEAFF. CDR3 nucleotide sequence: TGTGCCAGCAGTGAAATAGCGCCTGAAGCTTTCTTT.

V is TRBV5-1 and J is TRBJ2-7; no definite D call. Trimming pared 3 bases from V and 2 bases from J, leaving 3 bases between. CDR3 length: 11 residues. Germline lookup yields CDR1 SGHRS and CDR2 YFSETQ. DNA for the CDR3: TGCGCCAGCAGCTCTCCCTACGAGCAGTACTTC. This encodes CASSSPYEQYF.

V is TRBV6-5 and J is TRBJ1-5, with D maybe TRBD1 (6 bases). This CDR3 spans 15 amino acids. From germline, CDR1 is MNHEY and CDR2 SVGAGI. Trimming removed 3 bases from V and 9 bases from J, with 18 bases in between. The CDR3 DNA reads TGTGCCAGCAGTTATAAGCAGGGGCCGCAACGGCCCCAGCATTTT. Translated: CASSYKQGPQRPQHF.

This chain links TRBV28 with TRBJ1-1; possibly TRBD1 for D (6 bases). Germline V lookup: CDR1 MDHEN, CDR2 SYDVKM. The V end was cut by 2 bases, the J end by 5 bases, with 12 bases between. The CDR3 length is 14 residues. The CDR3 spells CASSLGGEGTEAFF. The CDR3 DNA follows: TGTGCCAGCAGTTTAGGGGGCGAGGGTACTGAAGCTTTCTTT.

This clone was found a few times. The CDR3 here is CASSLYFPNLGNQPQHF. CDR3 nucleotides: TGTGCCAGCAGTTTATATTTCCCGAATTTAGGCAATCAGCCCCAGCATTTT. The rearrangement links TRBV27 to TRBJ1-5; D gene uncertain. V was clipped by 1 base and J by 2 bases, with 15 bases between them. Germline CDR1 MNHEY, CDR2 SMNVEV (reference sequence). The CDR3 covers 17 residues.

The chain carries TRBV27 and TRBJ1-2; 7 nucleotides agree with TRBD1. Germline V gene sequence: CDR1 MNHEY, CDR2 SMNVEV (reference sequence). CDR3 size: 14 residues. With V trimmed by 5 bases and J by 4 bases, 7 bases remained unmatched. This chain's CDR3 is CASSKGQLVYGYTF. In DNA, the CDR3 is TGTGCCAGCAGTAAGGGACAGCTGGTCTATGGCTACACCTTC.

This chain links TRBV5-1 with TRBJ2-1; 8 positions match TRBD2. The V gene's germline CDR1 is SGHRS and CDR2 YFSETQ. V gave up 7 bases and J gave up 4 bases; unmatched junction bases: 16. This CDR3 region has 17 residues. CDR3 DNA: TGCGCCAGCGTCAGCCGCGGGGAGGGCGGGAGGTACAATGAGCAGTTCTTC. This sequence encodes CASVSRGEGGRYNEQFF.

The V gene is TRBV6-6, the J gene TRBJ2-5, with D possibly TRBD2 on 5 matching bases. V was clipped by 7 bases and J by 5 bases, with 14 bases between them. This CDR3 has 13 amino acids. Germline-derived CDR1 and CDR2 are MNHNY and SVGAGI (reference sequence). CDR3 nucleotide sequence: TGTGCCAGCAAGGCCGGACTGGGGGAGACCCAGTACTTC. It translates to CASKAGLGETQYF.

This chain links TRBV6-5 with TRBJ2-3, with TRBD2 matching over 8 bases. The J segment lost 1 base and the V segment lost 7 bases, leaving 4 bases of the junction unmatched. This CDR3 contains 14 residues. Germline V gene lookup returns CDR1 MNHEY and CDR2 SVGAGI. CDR3 sequence: CASNRAGGTDTQYF. The DNA for the CDR3 is TGTGCCAGCAACAGAGCGGGAGGCACAGATACGCAGTATTTT.

The V gene is TRBV5-6, the J gene TRBJ2-5; 9 nucleotides align to TRBD2. CDR1 is SGHDT, CDR2 YYEEEE, per germline. The V gene end was trimmed by 3 bases and the J gene end by 2 bases; junction bases not matched to a gene: 5. The CDR3 has 15 amino acids. CDR3 in amino acids: CASSSASGIQETQYF. CDR3 DNA sequence: TGTGCCAGCAGCTCTGCTAGCGGGATTCAAGAGACCCAGTACTTC.

The chain combines TRBV18 with TRBJ1-1, with TRBD1 matching over 9 bases. Germline V CDR1 and CDR2: KGHSH, LQKENI. V was pared by 1 base and J by 4 bases, with 7 bases of the junction left unmatched. This CDR3 spans 16 amino acids. This chain's CDR3 is CASSPQGQGVFTEAFF. Written as DNA, the CDR3 is TGTGCCAGCTCACCACAGGGACAGGGCGTGTTCACTGAAGCTTTCTTT.

J is TRBJ2-7 and V is TRBV28, with 9 bases identical to TRBD2. Germline trimming cut 4 bases from V and 1 base from J; bases unmatched to any gene: 2. Looked up from germline, CDR1 is MDHEN and CDR2 is SYDVKM. CDR3 length equals 14 residues. The CDR3 reads CASSWAGGSYEQYF. CDR3 coding DNA: TGTGCCAGCAGTTGGGCGGGAGGGTCCTACGAGCAGTACTTC.

The chain recombines TRBV7-9 with TRBJ2-5, with 9 bases lining up with TRBD2. This CDR3 contains 14 residues. Losses at the gene ends were 2 bases for V and 5 bases for J; bases not matched to a gene: 3. Germline V CDR1 and CDR2: SEHNR, FQNEAQ (reference sequence). The CDR3 here is CASSLYAGGETQYF. The CDR3 region has the DNA TGTGCCAGCAGCTTATACGCGGGGGGGGAGACCCAGTACTTC. The variable domain in full, with the rest retrieved from reference TRBV7-9 and TRBJ2-5, is DTGVSQNPRHKITKRGQNVTFRCDPISEHNRLYWYRQTLGQGPEFLTYFQNEAQLEKSRLLSDRFSAERPKGSFSTLEIQRTEQGDSAMYLCASSLYAGGETQYFGPGTRLLVL.

This chain uses TRBV6-5 with TRBJ2-2; D gene unclear. Trimming pared 7 bases from V and 8 bases from J, leaving 20 bases between. Germline CDR1 reads MNHEY; CDR2 reads SVGAGI. The CDR3 is made up of 15 amino acids. The CDR3 protein is CASTDTTTLSGELFF. CDR3 nucleotide sequence: TGTGCCAGCACCGACACAACCACCCTTAGTGGGGAGCTGTTTTTT.

This chain uses TRBV28 with TRBJ2-7, with D tentatively TRBD2 (6 bases). V was clipped by 3 bases and J by 3 bases, with 15 bases between them. The germline V gene encodes CDR1 MDHEN and CDR2 SYDVKM. This CDR3 is 15 amino acids long. In DNA form, the CDR3 reads TGTGCCAGCAGTTTCTTCGGTAGCGGAGGCTACGAGCAGTACTTC. Protein product: CASSFFGSGGYEQYF.

Comment on this clone: Sequence at one end of the junction differs from germline and may be a read error. The chain couples TRBV5-1 to TRBJ2-3; 9 nucleotides line up with TRBD1. CDR3 length: 15 residues. CDR1 and CDR2 (germline): SGHRS, YFSETQ. As DNA, the CDR3 is TGCTCCAGCAGCTTAATAGACGGACAGGGGGATACGCAGTATTTT. This sequence encodes CSSSLIDGQGDTQYF.

The V gene is TRBV18, the J gene TRBJ1-1, with 8 bases aligning to TRBD1. Germline V gene data show CDR1 as KGHSH and CDR2 as LQKENI. The CDR3 length is 11 residues. The J segment lost 8 bases and the V segment lost 8 bases, leaving 4 bases of the junction unmatched. The CDR3 nucleotides are TGTGCCAGCCAGGGGGCGAGGGAAGCTTTCTTT. Translating it yields CASQGAREAFF.

The chain links TRBV6-1 to TRBJ2-7, with 10 nucleotides matching TRBD1. Losses at the gene ends were 1 base for V and 3 bases for J; bases not matched to a gene: 0. Germline values: CDR1 MNHNS, CDR2 SASEGT. This CDR3 has 14 residues. The CDR3 DNA follows: TGTGCCAGCAGTGAAGGGACAGGGGGCTACGAGCAGTACTTC. It specifies CASSEGTGGYEQYF.

This chain joins TRBV19 and TRBJ1-1; TRBD1 aligns across 7 bases. Unmatched junction bases numbered 6, after V lost 1 base and J lost 1 base. CDR1 is LNHDA and CDR2 is SQIVND in the germline V gene (reference sequence). CDR3 length: 16 residues. The CDR3 here is CASSIGETGRNTEAFF. The CDR3 DNA follows: TGTGCCAGTAGTATAGGCGAGACAGGGAGGAACACTGAAGCTTTCTTT.

The V gene is TRBV20-1, the J gene TRBJ2-5; possible D gene TRBD2, 6 bases. V lost 7 bases and J lost 5, with 11 bases in between. The CDR3 has 11 amino acids. Germline lookup yields CDR1 DFQATT and CDR2 SNEGSKA (reference sequence). The CDR3 DNA reads TGCAGTGGGGCGGGGTGGGAGACCCAGTACTTC. This translates into CSGAGWETQYF.